A selection of T cell receptor beta chains follows, all from one sample in a study of blood T cell repertoires in COVID-19. Using immunoSEQ multiplex PCR, the repertoire was profiled, and TCRdb retains in-frame clones only, with some absent. The data hold under 65,000 clones, with approximately 80% observed a single time. The sample consisted of PBMCs or T cells enriched from blood (not recorded which). These TCRs come from a woman aged 45-60 years with acute COVID-19. Each CDR3 is given without its conserved first and last residue. Each record gives: V gene, clone size, J gene, CDR3 protein. Clone size is stated in some rows and not others, as once, few, many or a class when expanded.

v_call: TRBV6-5; clone_size: NA; j_call: TRBJ1-6; cdr3_aa: ASSFDSLRSPLH
v_call: TRBV5-1; clone_size: NA; j_call: TRBJ2-4; cdr3_aa: ASSLNRGGSKNIQY
v_call: TRBV6-5; clone_size: NA; j_call: TRBJ1-2; cdr3_aa: ASPGQNLQGYT
v_call: TRBV30; clone_size: NA; j_call: TRBJ2-3; cdr3_aa: AWREGLSYTDTQY
v_call: TRBV3-1/TRBV3-2; clone_size: NA; j_call: TRBJ2-7; cdr3_aa: ASSRAGYEQY
v_call: TRBV4-2; clone_size: NA; j_call: TRBJ2-1; cdr3_aa: ASSQEGTAYNEQF
v_call: TRBV12-3/TRBV12-4; clone_size: NA; j_call: TRBJ1-3; cdr3_aa: ASTDRGNTIY
v_call: TRBV20-1; clone_size: once; j_call: TRBJ2-2; cdr3_aa: SALNTGELF
v_call: TRBV6-5; clone_size: NA; j_call: TRBJ1-2; cdr3_aa: ASSPDRDYGYT
v_call: TRBV14; clone_size: once; j_call: TRBJ1-6; cdr3_aa: ASRRTDYSYNSPLH
v_call: TRBV7-6; clone_size: NA; j_call: TRBJ2-3; cdr3_aa: ASSLGTSGFTDTQY
v_call: TRBV19; clone_size: NA; j_call: TRBJ1-1; cdr3_aa: ASSIQGQNTEAF
v_call: TRBV29-1; clone_size: NA; j_call: TRBJ2-7; cdr3_aa: SVSPRGASYEQY
v_call: TRBV30; clone_size: NA; j_call: TRBJ1-1; cdr3_aa: AWSVLLNTEAF
v_call: TRBV6-2/TRBV6-3; clone_size: NA; j_call: TRBJ2-2; cdr3_aa: ASSPGQGNTGELF
v_call: TRBV6-5; clone_size: NA; j_call: TRBJ2-7; cdr3_aa: ASSQEGRGIYEQY
v_call: TRBV5-1; clone_size: NA; j_call: TRBJ2-3; cdr3_aa: ASSPSVSTDTQY
v_call: TRBV4-1; clone_size: few; j_call: TRBJ1-6; cdr3_aa: ASSRNPGQGNSPLH
v_call: TRBV6-5; clone_size: NA; j_call: TRBJ2-7; cdr3_aa: ASSSRGFTYEQY
v_call: TRBV27; clone_size: NA; j_call: TRBJ2-1; cdr3_aa: ASSLREQGAYNEQF
v_call: TRBV5-8; clone_size: NA; j_call: TRBJ1-1; cdr3_aa: ASSWGRNTEAF
v_call: TRBV7-3; clone_size: NA; j_call: TRBJ2-3; cdr3_aa: ASSLGTHSTDTQY
v_call: TRBV28; clone_size: NA; j_call: TRBJ2-1; cdr3_aa: ASSLSGGLLFYNEQF
v_call: TRBV3-1/TRBV3-2; clone_size: NA; j_call: TRBJ1-2; cdr3_aa: ASSGQGGHGYT
v_call: TRBV5-1; clone_size: NA; j_call: TRBJ2-5; cdr3_aa: ASSSGLARETQY
v_call: TRBV12-5; clone_size: NA; j_call: TRBJ2-3; cdr3_aa: ASGWTSGGADTQY
v_call: TRBV5-4; clone_size: NA; j_call: TRBJ2-3; cdr3_aa: ASSHDPGQGEDTQY
v_call: TRBV7-7; clone_size: NA; j_call: TRBJ2-5; cdr3_aa: ASSYTGLAGETQY
v_call: TRBV27; clone_size: NA; j_call: TRBJ1-2; cdr3_aa: ASSLSGQGLWGNYGYT
v_call: TRBV25-1; clone_size: NA; j_call: TRBJ2-1; cdr3_aa: ASSDLQDPFNEQF
v_call: TRBV6-5; clone_size: NA; j_call: TRBJ2-7; cdr3_aa: ASRRGGKYEQY
v_call: TRBV10-3; clone_size: NA; j_call: TRBJ1-6; cdr3_aa: AISEGGNSPLH
v_call: TRBV9; clone_size: once; j_call: TRBJ1-6; cdr3_aa: ASSEPGLYSPLH
v_call: TRBV12-3/TRBV12-4; clone_size: few; j_call: TRBJ2-1; cdr3_aa: ASSFPRYNEQF
v_call: TRBV9; clone_size: once; j_call: TRBJ1-2; cdr3_aa: ASSDNRGNYGYT
v_call: TRBV10-2; clone_size: NA; j_call: TRBJ1-1; cdr3_aa: ASSEISDTEAF
v_call: TRBV11-3; clone_size: NA; j_call: TRBJ1-1; cdr3_aa: ASSLDSSMNTEAF
v_call: TRBV9; clone_size: NA; j_call: TRBJ2-5; cdr3_aa: ASSPGDSQVGLQETQY
v_call: TRBV2; clone_size: NA; j_call: TRBJ2-3; cdr3_aa: ASATEGFLGQY
v_call: TRBV28; clone_size: NA; j_call: TRBJ2-1; cdr3_aa: ASSLSGRGMDNEQF
v_call: TRBV4-1; clone_size: once; j_call: TRBJ2-6; cdr3_aa: ASSPVGGKANVLT
v_call: TRBV11-3; clone_size: NA; j_call: TRBJ2-1; cdr3_aa: ASSRIPASGASNEQF
v_call: TRBV11-2; clone_size: NA; j_call: TRBJ2-7; cdr3_aa: ASSSPGLAAYEQY
v_call: TRBV5-1; clone_size: NA; j_call: TRBJ1-2; cdr3_aa: ASRGTASNYGYT
v_call: TRBV2; clone_size: NA; j_call: TRBJ2-3; cdr3_aa: ASNGLAASTDTQY
v_call: TRBV10-2; clone_size: NA; j_call: TRBJ2-1; cdr3_aa: ASRSPGTETNEQF
v_call: TRBV10-3; clone_size: NA; j_call: TRBJ1-3; cdr3_aa: AISRGISGNTIY
v_call: TRBV24-1; clone_size: NA; j_call: TRBJ2-5; cdr3_aa: ATSDSRVMEETQY
v_call: TRBV7-9; clone_size: NA; j_call: TRBJ1-2; cdr3_aa: ASSLAQSYGYT
v_call: TRBV27; clone_size: NA; j_call: TRBJ1-2; cdr3_aa: ASSLFGGGNYGYT
v_call: TRBV7-9; clone_size: NA; j_call: TRBJ2-3; cdr3_aa: ASSLGRQGGTDTQY
v_call: TRBV4-1; clone_size: NA; j_call: TRBJ1-1; cdr3_aa: ASSQRFGVGTEAF
v_call: TRBV28; clone_size: NA; j_call: TRBJ2-1; cdr3_aa: ASSSLLAGTYNEQF
v_call: TRBV12-3/TRBV12-4; clone_size: NA; j_call: TRBJ2-1; cdr3_aa: ASRSRDRSVF
v_call: TRBV12-3/TRBV12-4; clone_size: NA; j_call: TRBJ1-2; cdr3_aa: ASSPITGNGYT
v_call: TRBV6-6; clone_size: few; j_call: TRBJ1-2; cdr3_aa: ASSYGTGHSNYGYT